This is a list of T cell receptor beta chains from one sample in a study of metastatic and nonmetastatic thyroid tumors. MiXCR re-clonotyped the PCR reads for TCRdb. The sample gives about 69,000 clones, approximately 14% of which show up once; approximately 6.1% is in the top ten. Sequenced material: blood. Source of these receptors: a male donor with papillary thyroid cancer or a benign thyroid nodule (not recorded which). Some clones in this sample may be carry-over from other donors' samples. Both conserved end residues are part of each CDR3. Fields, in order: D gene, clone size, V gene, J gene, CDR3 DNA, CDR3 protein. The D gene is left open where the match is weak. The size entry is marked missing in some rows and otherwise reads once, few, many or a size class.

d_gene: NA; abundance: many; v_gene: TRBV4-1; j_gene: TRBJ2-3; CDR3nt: TGCGCCAGCAGCCATCCTCAACGACCTCAGGACAACACAGATACGCAGTATTTT; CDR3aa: CASSHPQRPQDNTDTQYF
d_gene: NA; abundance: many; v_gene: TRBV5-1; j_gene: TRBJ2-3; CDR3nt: TGCGCCAGCAGCTTGTCAAGCGGATATGGCTCAGATACGCAGTATTTT; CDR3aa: CASSLSSGYGSDTQYF
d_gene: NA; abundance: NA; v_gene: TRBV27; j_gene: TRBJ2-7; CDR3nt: TGTGCCAGCAGCCCCAGGGAGGGGGCCAGCGACGAGCAGTACTTC; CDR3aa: CASSPREGASDEQYF
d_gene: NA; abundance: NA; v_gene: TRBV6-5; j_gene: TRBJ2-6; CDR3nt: TGTGCCAGCAGTTACTCGTACTGGGGACAATTCTCTTGGGCCAACGTCCCGACTTTC; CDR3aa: CASSYSYWGQFSWANVPTF
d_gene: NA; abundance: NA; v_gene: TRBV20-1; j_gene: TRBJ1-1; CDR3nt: TGCAGTGCTAGAGATCGTCGGGGCACCCTCCCGAACACTGAAGCTTTCTTT; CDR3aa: CSARDRRGTLPNTEAFF
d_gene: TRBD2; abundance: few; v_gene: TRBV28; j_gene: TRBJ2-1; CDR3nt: TGTGCCAGCAGTCCGGGACTAGCGGGAGTCGGATCCTACAATGAGCAGTTCTTC; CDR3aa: CASSPGLAGVGSYNEQFF
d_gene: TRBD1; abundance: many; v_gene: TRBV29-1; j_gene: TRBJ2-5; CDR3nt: TGCAGCGGCGAGCTGACAGGGCTGAGTCGGACCCAGTACTTC; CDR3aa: CSGELTGLSRTQYF
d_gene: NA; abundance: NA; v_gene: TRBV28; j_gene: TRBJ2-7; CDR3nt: TGTGCCAGCACTCTCGGCGCAACCTACGAGCAGTACTTC; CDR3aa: CASTLGATYEQYF
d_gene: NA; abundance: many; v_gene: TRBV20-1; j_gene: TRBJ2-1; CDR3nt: TGCAGTGCTAGAGTCGGGAATGAGCAGTTCTTC; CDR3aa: CSARVGNEQFF
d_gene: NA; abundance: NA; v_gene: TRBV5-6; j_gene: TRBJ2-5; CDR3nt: TGTTCCAGCAGCTTGGTGGTGACGCGAGATACCCAGTACTTC; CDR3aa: CSSSLVVTRDTQYF
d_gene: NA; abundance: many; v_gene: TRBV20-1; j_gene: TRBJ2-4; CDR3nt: TGCAGTGCTAGAGAGGGACTCCTAGCCAAAAACATTCAGTACTTC; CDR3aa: CSAREGLLAKNIQYF
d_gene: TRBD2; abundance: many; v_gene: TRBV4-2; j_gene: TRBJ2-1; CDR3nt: TGTGCCAGCAGCCCTTCCCGGACTAGCGGGAGTCTGACCTCATATGAGCAGTTCTTC; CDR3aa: CASSPSRTSGSLTSYEQFF
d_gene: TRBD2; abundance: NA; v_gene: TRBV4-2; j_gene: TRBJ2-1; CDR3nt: TGTGCCAGCATCGAGGGCGGGGGAGTAGGATACAATGAGCAGTTCTTC; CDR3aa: CASIEGGGVGYNEQFF
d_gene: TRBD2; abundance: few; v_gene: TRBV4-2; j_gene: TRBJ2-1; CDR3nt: TGTGCCAGCAGCCCCCGACTAGCGGACAAACGGGGGGAGCAGTTCTTC; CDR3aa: CASSPRLADKRGEQFF
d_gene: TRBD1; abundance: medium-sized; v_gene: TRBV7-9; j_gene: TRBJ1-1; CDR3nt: TGTGCCAGCAGCCCCCCGACAGGGTCGAACACTGAAGCTTTCTTT; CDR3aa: CASSPPTGSNTEAFF
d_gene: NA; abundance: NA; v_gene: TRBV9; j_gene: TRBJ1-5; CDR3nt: TGTGCCAGCAGCGTAGACAGGACTTGGCCCCAGCATTTT; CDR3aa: CASSVDRTWPQHF
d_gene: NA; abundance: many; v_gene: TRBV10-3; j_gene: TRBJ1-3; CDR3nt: TGTGCCATCAACGGGGGGCAGGTCTACTCTGGAAACACCATATATTTT; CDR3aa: CAINGGQVYSGNTIYF
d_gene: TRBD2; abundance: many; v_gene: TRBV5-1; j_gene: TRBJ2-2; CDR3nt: TGCGCCAGCAGCTTGGAGACTAGCGGGAACACCGGGGAGCTGTTTTTT; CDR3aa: CASSLETSGNTGELFF
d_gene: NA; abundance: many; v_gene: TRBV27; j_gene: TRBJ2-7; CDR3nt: TGTGCCAGCAGTTTTAACCCAGGCCCCTACGAGCAGTACTTC; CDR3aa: CASSFNPGPYEQYF
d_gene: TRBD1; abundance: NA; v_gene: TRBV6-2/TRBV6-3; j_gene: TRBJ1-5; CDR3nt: TGTGCCAGCACTATCGGCGGGACAGGGGGCAATCAGCCCCATCATTTT; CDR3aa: CASTIGGTGGNQPHHF
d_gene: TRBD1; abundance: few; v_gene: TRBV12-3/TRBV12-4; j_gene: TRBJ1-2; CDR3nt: TGTGCCAGCACCGACAGGGGGCCTAACTATGGCTACACCTTC; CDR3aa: CASTDRGPNYGYTF
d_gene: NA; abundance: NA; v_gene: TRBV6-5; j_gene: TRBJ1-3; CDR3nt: TGTGCCAGCAGTTATTCCACCTATGTAGTGAACTCTGGAAACACCATATATTTT; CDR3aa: CASSYSTYVVNSGNTIYF
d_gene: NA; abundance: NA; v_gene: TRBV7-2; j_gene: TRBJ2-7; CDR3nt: TGTGCCAGCAGCCCACAACTTGGGAGTGGGGAAGGGCAGTACTTC; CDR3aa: CASSPQLGSGEGQYF
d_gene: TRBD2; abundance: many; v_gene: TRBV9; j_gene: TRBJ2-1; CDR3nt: TGTGCCAGCAGCGCCACGGGAGGGGCCTACAATGAGCAGTTCTTC; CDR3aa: CASSATGGAYNEQFF
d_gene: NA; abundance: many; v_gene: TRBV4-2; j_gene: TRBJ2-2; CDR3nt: TGTGCCAGCAGCCCCGAGGGGGAGGGGATCGGGGAGCTGTTTTTT; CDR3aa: CASSPEGEGIGELFF
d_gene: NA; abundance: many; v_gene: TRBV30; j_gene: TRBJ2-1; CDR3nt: TGTGCCTGGAAGGACTGGGGCACGAGCTCCTACAATGAGCAGTTCTTC; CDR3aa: CAWKDWGTSSYNEQFF
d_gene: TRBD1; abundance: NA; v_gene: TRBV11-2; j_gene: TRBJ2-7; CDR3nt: TGTGCCAGCAGCTGGGGGCAGGGGGCCTACGAGCAGTACTTC; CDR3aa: CASSWGQGAYEQYF
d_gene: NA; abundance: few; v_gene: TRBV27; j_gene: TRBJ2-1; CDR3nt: TGTGCCAGCAGTTCGTCGGCGGGACCCCCTGCTTACAATGAGCAGTTCTTC; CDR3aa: CASSSSAGPPAYNEQFF
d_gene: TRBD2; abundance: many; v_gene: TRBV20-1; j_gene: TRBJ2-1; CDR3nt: TGCAGTGCTCCCTCGACTAGCGGGATCCGCAATGAGCAGTTCTTC; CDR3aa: CSAPSTSGIRNEQFF
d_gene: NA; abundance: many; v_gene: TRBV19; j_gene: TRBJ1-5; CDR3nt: TGTGCCAGTAGTCGCCACACGGCCGGGGACTTTCAGCCCCAGCATTTT; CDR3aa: CASSRHTAGDFQPQHF
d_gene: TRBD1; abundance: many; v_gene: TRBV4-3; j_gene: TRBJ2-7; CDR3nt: TGCGCCAGCAGCCGGGACAGGGGGAGAGAGCAGTACTTC; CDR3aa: CASSRDRGREQYF
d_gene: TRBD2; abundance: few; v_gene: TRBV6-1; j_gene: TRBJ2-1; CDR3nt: TGTGCCAGCAGACGTACTATCGGGAGGGCCAATGAGCAGTTCTTC; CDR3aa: CASRRTIGRANEQFF
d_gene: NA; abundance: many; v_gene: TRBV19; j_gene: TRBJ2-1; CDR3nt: TGTGCCAGTAGCCCAGGGCGGGGTCACAATGAGCAGTTCTTC; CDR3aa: CASSPGRGHNEQFF